Listed below are T cell receptor beta chains from one sample, sequenced in a study of early T cells in non-severe SARS-CoV-2 infection. Using its own MiXCR run on the 5' RACE reads, TCRdb lists one record per CDR3 protein. The repertoire consists of about 56,000 distinct CDR3 sequences, with less than 15% occurring once and the leading ten covering 4.1%. Sequences were derived from whole blood, sampled at baseline. These receptors were taken from an adult who was a healthcare worker with PCR-confirmed SARS-CoV-2 infection or an uninfected control (not recorded which). CDR3s include the opening cysteine and the closing phenylalanine or tryptophan. The D gene is left open where the match is weak. For some rows the clone size is stated as once, few or many, or as a class when expanded; others skip it.

V gene	clone size	D gene	J gene	CDR3 protein	CDR3 DNA
TRBV28	many	NA	TRBJ2-2	CASSYRLGRRTNTGELFF	TGTGCCAGCAGTTATCGTCTTGGCAGGCGCACGAACACCGGGGAGCTGTTTTTT
TRBV5-1	NA	TRBD1	TRBJ2-1	CASSQGAVDNEQFF	TGCGCCAGCAGTCAGGGGGCAGTTGACAATGAGCAGTTCTTC
TRBV15	many	TRBD2	TRBJ2-3	CATSGRTSRRVADTQYF	TGTGCCACCAGCGGGAGGACTAGCAGGAGGGTAGCAGATACGCAGTATTTT
TRBV11-2	few	NA	TRBJ2-3	CASSLGARNTQYF	TGTGCCAGCAGCTTAGGTGCACGCAACACGCAGTATTTT
TRBV18	few	NA	TRBJ2-6	CASSNGGGSGANVLTF	TGTGCCAGCTCAAACGGGGGCGGTTCTGGGGCCAACGTCCTGACTTTC
TRBV6-1	few	NA	TRBJ2-3	CASSERGGDTQYF	TGTGCCAGCAGTGAAAGGGGCGGGGATACGCAGTATTTT
TRBV28	few	NA	TRBJ2-1	CASSRTENEQFF	TGTGCCAGCAGTCGGACCGAAAATGAGCAGTTCTTC
TRBV11-2	few	TRBD1	TRBJ2-3	CASSSQGEVSDTQYF	TGTGCCAGCAGCTCCCAGGGGGAAGTGTCAGATACGCAGTATTTT
TRBV18	NA	NA	TRBJ2-1	CASSGGPGNEQFF	TGTGCCAGCTCAGGAGGGCCAGGAAATGAGCAGTTCTTC
TRBV7-9	medium-sized	NA	TRBJ2-5	CASRRGTSETQYF	TGTGCCAGCCGTAGGGGTACGTCAGAGACCCAGTACTTC
TRBV6-5	many	TRBD2	TRBJ2-3	CASSYSRKLAGGTHTQYF	TGTGCCAGCAGTTACAGTAGGAAGCTAGCGGGGGGTACCCATACGCAGTATTTT
TRBV12-3/TRBV12-4	NA	TRBD2	TRBJ2-3	CASSLRLSGGTDTQYF	TGTGCCAGCAGTTTACGACTGTCGGGGGGAACAGATACGCAGTATTTT
TRBV12-3/TRBV12-4	many	TRBD1	TRBJ1-2	CASSSRGDYGYTF	TGTGCCAGCAGTTCCAGGGGGGACTATGGCTACACCTTC
TRBV5-1	few	NA	TRBJ1-1	CASSSLQGSGTEAFF	TGCGCCAGCAGCTCGCTACAGGGATCAGGCACTGAAGCTTTCTTT
TRBV28	NA	NA	TRBJ1-1	CASTRGQAFF	TGTGCCAGCACGAGGGGTCAGGCTTTCTTT
TRBV2	NA	NA	TRBJ1-6	CAIEVDYNSPLHF	TGTGCCATCGAGGTGGATTATAATTCACCCCTCCACTTT
TRBV4-1	NA	NA	TRBJ2-2	CASSPMGNTGELFF	TGCGCCAGCAGCCCGATGGGGAACACCGGGGAGCTGTTTTTT
TRBV9	NA	NA	TRBJ1-2	CASGGGNGYTF	TGTGCCAGTGGAGGGGGAAATGGCTACACCTTC
TRBV20-1	NA	TRBD2	TRBJ2-1	CSAIGVGLAGYYNEQFF	TGCAGTGCCATTGGGGTGGGGCTAGCGGGATATTACAATGAGCAGTTCTTC
TRBV7-9	few	TRBD1	TRBJ2-5	CASSDPTGGETQYF	TGTGCCAGCAGCGATCCAACAGGGGGAGAGACCCAGTACTTC
TRBV9	few	TRBD2	TRBJ2-3	CASSTTSGRAPDTQYF	TGTGCCAGCAGCACCACTAGCGGGAGGGCCCCAGATACGCAGTATTTT
TRBV28	NA	NA	TRBJ2-7	CASQWGPSSYEQYF	TGTGCCAGCCAGTGGGGCCCGAGCTCCTACGAGCAGTACTTC
TRBV5-5	many	TRBD2	TRBJ2-2	CASSFRLAGNTGELFF	TGTGCCAGCAGCTTCAGGCTAGCGGGGAACACCGGGGAGCTGTTTTTT
TRBV18	NA	NA	TRBJ1-4	CASSPSRVTYNEKLFF	TGTGCCAGCTCACCTTCTCGTGTGACTTATAATGAAAAACTGTTTTTT
TRBV7-9	few	TRBD1	TRBJ1-6	CASSFLAKKDRGSPLHF	TGTGCCAGCAGCTTTTTAGCGAAGAAGGACAGGGGTTCACCCCTCCACTTT
TRBV6-1	few	NA	TRBJ1-2	CASSEGQRNYGYTF	TGTGCCAGCAGTGAAGGCCAGAGGAACTATGGCTACACCTTC
TRBV9	NA	NA	TRBJ1-3	CASSVEGVSGNTIYF	TGTGCCAGCAGCGTAGAGGGAGTTTCTGGAAACACCATATATTTT
TRBV25-1	few	TRBD2	TRBJ2-7	CASSESGGSYEQYF	TGTGCCAGCAGTGAAAGCGGGGGCTCCTACGAGCAGTACTTC
TRBV27	NA	NA	TRBJ2-5	CASRGPSKETQYF	TGTGCCAGCAGGGGTCCTTCTAAAGAGACCCAGTACTTC
TRBV6-4	NA	NA	TRBJ2-3	CATGGTPGDTQYF	TGTGCCACCGGGGGTACTCCGGGGGATACGCAGTATTTT
TRBV4-1	NA	NA	TRBJ2-1	CASSQAGTRHEQFF	TGCGCCAGCAGCCAAGCAGGCACCCGGCATGAGCAGTTCTTC
TRBV20-1	NA	TRBD2	TRBJ2-7	CSASAQTSGRFTYEQYF	TGCAGTGCTAGCGCTCAGACTAGCGGGAGGTTCACCTACGAGCAGTACTTC
TRBV20-1	few	NA	TRBJ2-3	CTTRWPSTDTQYF	TGCACCACCCGTTGGCCGAGCACAGATACGCAGTATTTT
TRBV5-1	few	NA	TRBJ1-1	CASSLDGTPQGTEAFF	TGCGCCAGCAGCTTGGATGGGACCCCCCAGGGCACTGAAGCTTTCTTT
TRBV2	NA	TRBD2	TRBJ2-3	CASRGLDPHF	TGTGCCAGCAGAGGACTAGATCCACATTTT
TRBV28	NA	NA	TRBJ2-3	CASSLLDGRAGGDTQYF	TGTGCCAGCAGTTTACTGGACGGGCGAGCCGGAGGAGATACGCAGTATTTT
TRBV7-8	many	NA	TRBJ1-1	CASSLGGDIRGTEAFF	TGTGCCAGCAGCTTAGGTGGCGATATTAGGGGGACTGAAGCTTTCTTT
TRBV29-1	NA	TRBD2	TRBJ2-1	CSVVAGGLFF	TGCAGCGTCGTCGCGGGAGGGCTGTTCTTC
TRBV14	NA	NA	TRBJ2-3	CASSHQGFGTQYF	TGTGCCAGCAGCCACCAGGGATTCGGTACGCAGTATTTT
TRBV29-1	few	TRBD2	TRBJ2-1	CSVLKTSGRSNEQFF	TGCAGCGTGCTAAAGACTAGCGGGCGGAGCAATGAGCAGTTCTTC
TRBV5-1	few	TRBD2	TRBJ2-3	CASSLTSDTDTQYF	TGCGCCAGCAGCTTGACTAGCGACACAGATACGCAGTATTTT
TRBV9	NA	NA	TRBJ2-2	CASSSREVPNTGELFF	TGTGCCAGCAGCAGTCGCGAGGTCCCGAACACCGGGGAGCTGTTTTTT
TRBV20-1	many	NA	TRBJ1-5	CSAREQGAGSQPQHF	TGCAGTGCTAGAGAACAGGGAGCAGGCAGCCAGCCCCAGCATTTT
TRBV6-4	few	TRBD2	TRBJ2-3	CASSDETRRERVDTQYF	TGTGCCAGCAGTGACGAAACTAGGCGGGAGAGAGTAGATACGCAGTATTTT
TRBV5-1	few	NA	TRBJ1-2	CASSLGEGTYGYTF	TGCGCCAGCAGCTTGGGAGAGGGGACCTATGGCTACACCTTC
TRBV28	NA	TRBD2	TRBJ2-2	CASRPTSGASGNTGELFF	TGTGCCAGCAGGCCGACTAGCGGGGCCTCGGGGAACACCGGGGAGCTGTTTTTT
TRBV12-3/TRBV12-4	few	NA	TRBJ1-1	CASSSSGATEAFF	TGTGCCAGCAGTAGTTCGGGTGCCACTGAAGCTTTCTTT
TRBV6-5	NA	TRBD2	TRBJ2-3	CASSPIAGNTDTQYF	TGTGCCAGCAGTCCGATAGCGGGGAATACAGATACGCAGTATTTT
TRBV6-2/TRBV6-3	NA	NA	TRBJ2-6	CASRNGTYSGANVLTF	TGTGCCAGCAGGAACGGGACTTACTCTGGGGCCAACGTCCTGACTTTC
TRBV2	few	NA	TRBJ2-1	CATRPRVNEQFF	TGTGCCACCCGCCCCAGGGTCAATGAGCAGTTCTTC
TRBV7-9	NA	NA	TRBJ2-7	CASSSRSYEQYF	TGTGCCAGCAGCTCACGGAGTTACGAGCAGTACTTC
TRBV30	many	NA	TRBJ1-1	CACRQGGDTEAFF	TGTGCCTGCCGGCAGGGAGGGGACACTGAAGCTTTCTTT
TRBV5-5	few	NA	TRBJ2-7	CASSSPNHGYGQYF	TGTGCCAGCAGCTCACCGAATCACGGGTACGGGCAGTACTTC